The 18 T cell receptor beta chains below come from one sample, sequenced in a study of blood T cell repertoires in COVID-19. Some clones are missing from TCRdb's copy, which holds only in-frame ones; the method was immunoSEQ multiplex PCR. The data hold about 42,000 clones, with 89% observed a single time. The sample comprised peripheral blood. The receptors derive from a human donor in a cohort sampled during active COVID-19.

The V gene is TRBV5-1, the J gene TRBJ2-3; a weak D match, TRBD2 (5 bases). This CDR3 comprises 14 residues. Trimming pared 4 bases from V and 1 base from J, leaving 10 bases between. Germline loops: CDR1 SGHRS, CDR2 YFSETQ. Here the CDR3 DNA reads TGCGCCAGCAGCCCATCGAGGGGCACAGATACGCAGTATTTT. It yields the protein CASSPSRGTDTQYF. The complete variable domain, with remaining parts taken from reference TRBV5-1 and TRBJ2-3, reads KAGVTQTPRYLIKTRGQQVTLSCSPISGHRSVSWYQQTPGQGLQFLFEYFSETQRNKGNFPGRFSGRQFSNSRSEMNVSTLELGDSALYLCASSPSRGTDTQYFGPGTRLTVL.

The gene calls are TRBV19 and TRBJ1-4; 8 bases fit TRBD1. From germline, CDR1 is LNHDA and CDR2 SQIVND (reference sequence). Unmatched junction bases numbered 3, after V lost 4 bases and J lost 5 bases. This CDR3 has 14 residues. Here the CDR3 DNA reads TGTGCCAGTAGTAATCGACAGGGGAATGAAAAACTGTTTTTT. It is translated as CASSNRQGNEKLFF.

J is TRBJ2-1 and V is TRBV6-5; TRBD2 matches 7 bases. V shed 6 bases, J shed 10 bases, and the junction held 15 bases outside the gene matches. Germline CDR1 is MNHEY and CDR2 is SVGAGI. CDR3 length equals 15 residues. DNA of the CDR3: TGTGCCAGCAGGAAGGGAGGGCAGGGTAAGCGCGAGCAGTTCTTC. It is translated as CASRKGGQGKREQFF.

This clone was observed a few times. The V call is TRBV9, the J call TRBJ1-4; D remains unclear. The V gene lost 0 bases and the J gene lost 3 bases, with 9 bases spanning the gap. The germline CDR1 and CDR2 sequences are SGDLS and YYNGEE. The CDR3 totals 15 residues. The CDR3 bases are TGTGCCAGCAGCGTAGGGAGGGCCCCTAATGAAAAACTGTTTTTT. Its translation: CASSVGRAPNEKLFF.

The chain employs TRBV25-1 and TRBJ1-5; D is perhaps TRBD1 (6 bases). Looked up from germline, CDR1 is MGHDK and CDR2 is SYGVNS. The CDR3 consists of 12 residues. The V and J ends lost 1 base and 12 bases respectively, with 10 bases between them. The CDR3 here is CASSEWEGDQHF. The CDR3 DNA reads as TGTGCCAGCAGTGAATGGGAGGGGGACCAGCATTTT.

This clone came up once. The chain combines TRBV5-4 with TRBJ2-1; 9 nucleotides line up with TRBD1. Germline-derived CDR1 and CDR2 are SGHNT and YYREEE (reference sequence). The CDR3 runs 15 residues. The junction had 5 bases not matched to a gene; V was cut back by 4 bases and J by 3 bases. CDR3 amino acids: CASSLDRGNYNEQFF. In DNA form, the CDR3 reads TGTGCCAGCAGCCTGGACAGGGGCAACTACAATGAGCAGTTCTTC.

The chain has TRBV27 and TRBJ2-7; weak D call: TRBD1 (5 bases). CDR3 length equals 14 residues. Trimming pared 0 bases from V and 3 bases from J, leaving 9 bases between. Germline assignment: CDR1 MNHEY and CDR2 SMNVEV (reference sequence). CDR3 coding DNA: TGTGCCAGCAGTTTATCGGGGCATGGCTACGAGCAGTACTTC. As protein: CASSLSGHGYEQYF.

CDR3 DNA: TGTGCCAGCACCGACCGGACTCTAAATGAGCAGTTCTTC. Protein sequence: CASTDRTLNEQFF. The chain joins TRBV7-9 to TRBJ2-1; D perhaps matches TRBD2 (5 bases). The germline V gene encodes CDR1 SEHNR and CDR2 FQNEAQ (reference sequence). CDR3 length equals 13 residues. The V gene lost 7 bases and the J gene lost 7 bases, with 14 bases spanning the gap. The entire variable domain, with the rest obtained from reference TRBV7-9 and TRBJ2-1, is as follows: DTGVSQNPRHKITKRGQNVTFRCDPISEHNRLYWYRQTLGQGPEFLTYFQNEAQLEKSRLLSDRFSAERPKGSFSTLEIQRTEQGDSAMYLCASTDRTLNEQFFGPGTRLTVL.

This chain connects TRBV15 to TRBJ1-1; no firm D call. Trimming removed 0 bases from V and 4 bases from J, with 15 bases in between. CDR3 length: 16 amino acids. Per the germline V gene, CDR1 is LNHNV and CDR2 is YYDKDF (reference sequence). Here the CDR3 reads CATSRDGVAGGTEAFF. The CDR3, as DNA: TGTGCCACCAGCAGAGATGGGGTTGCGGGCGGCACTGAAGCTTTCTTT.

The rearrangement links TRBV19 to TRBJ2-3; tentatively, D is TRBD2 (5 bases). The germline gives CDR1 LNHDA, CDR2 SQIVND (reference sequence). V lost 0 bases, J lost 3 bases, and 13 bases lay in between. The CDR3 loop spans 16 amino acids. CDR3 in amino acids: CASSIDARRRTDTQYF. The CDR3 DNA sequence: TGTGCCAGTAGTATAGACGCCAGGAGGCGTACAGATACGCAGTATTTT.

The chain couples TRBV11-2 to TRBJ1-1; 7 nucleotides match TRBD1. The CDR3 has 13 amino acids. The germline V gene has CDR1 SGHAT and CDR2 FQNNGV. J was trimmed by 3 bases and V by 4 bases; bases with no gene match: 2. CDR3 DNA sequence: TGTGCCAGCAGCTATGACAGGGACACTGAAGCTTTCTTT. As protein: CASSYDRDTEAFF.

This sequence joins TRBV18 and TRBJ2-2; TRBD2 might be the D (5 bases). Germline CDR1 is KGHSH and CDR2 is LQKENI. The ends were cut back, 4 bases at V and 4 bases at J, with 16 bases in the middle. This CDR3 has 16 residues. The CDR3 DNA follows: TGTGCCAGCTCACTTGAGGGCGCAGGACCCACCGGGGAGCTGTTTTTT. It translates to CASSLEGAGPTGELFF.

This chain connects TRBV7-9 to TRBJ1-2; tentatively, D is TRBD1 (6 bases). Germline V gives CDR1 SEHNR, CDR2 FQNEAQ (reference sequence). Trimming removed 5 bases at V and 4 bases at J, with 11 bases between. The CDR3 runs to 13 residues. This CDR3 reads CASSPTGSYGYTF. The CDR3 bases are TGTGCCAGCAGCCCGACAGGATCCTATGGCTACACCTTC.

This clone was observed a few times. This sequence joins TRBV6-5 and TRBJ1-1, with TRBD1 matching 8 bases. Germline V gene sequence: CDR1 MNHEY, CDR2 SVGAGI. The ends lost 7 bases at V and 4 bases at J; junction bases unmatched: 2. This CDR3 comprises 12 residues. The CDR3 loop reads CASMDRATEAFF. CDR3 nucleotide sequence: TGTGCCAGCATGGACAGGGCCACTGAAGCTTTCTTT.

This chain joins TRBV2 and TRBJ2-7, with D tentatively TRBD2 (6 bases). The CDR3 consists of 13 residues. Germline CDR1 is SNHLY and CDR2 is FYNNEI. V was cut by 11 bases and J by 0 bases, with 14 bases left in between. CDR3 region: CAHGRGVSYEQYF. CDR3 DNA: TGTGCCCACGGCCGCGGGGTCTCCTACGAGCAGTACTTC.

Here the CDR3 reads CASSLSRGTNTGELFF. CDR3 nucleotides: TGTGCCAGCAGCTTGTCAAGGGGTACGAACACCGGGGAGCTGTTTTTT. This sequence joins TRBV5-4 and TRBJ2-2; the D gene is possibly TRBD1 (5 bases). Germline CDR1 SGHNT, CDR2 YYREEE (reference sequence). The V end was cut by 1 base, the J end by 0 bases, with 10 bases between. The CDR3 consists of 16 residues. The full variable domain, in which reference TRBV5-4 and TRBJ2-2 provide the parts outside the CDR3, is ETGVTQSPTHLIKTRGQQVTLRCSSQSGHNTVSWYQQALGQGPQFIFQYYREEENGRGNFPPRFSGLQFPNYSSELNVNALELDDSALYLCASSLSRGTNTGELFFGEGSRLTVL.

The chain recombines TRBV7-9 with TRBJ2-7; perhaps TRBD2 as D (7 bases). The V end lost 2 bases, the J end lost 0 bases, and 14 bases lay between the germline ends. The CDR3 contains 16 residues. Germline-derived CDR1 and CDR2 are SEHNR and FQNEAQ (reference sequence). In DNA form, the CDR3 reads TGTGCCAGCAGCTTATCAGCGGGACATAGCTCCTACGAGCAGTACTTC. This translates into CASSLSAGHSSYEQYF.

This clone has a single count. The rearrangement links TRBV5-4 to TRBJ2-7; maybe TRBD2 (6 bases). The germline V and J ends were trimmed by 4 bases and 2 bases, with 13 bases remaining between them. CDR3 length equals 14 residues. Looked up from germline, CDR1 is SGHNT and CDR2 is YYREEE (reference sequence). The CDR3 loop reads CASSPRDFPYEQYF. In DNA form, the CDR3 reads TGTGCCAGCAGCCCCCGGGACTTTCCCTACGAGCAGTACTTC.